This TCR beta chain stems from a study of post-analysis software for immune sequencing data. About the research overall: The cohort encompassed relapsing-remitting, secondary progressive and progressive-relapsing multiple sclerosis disease courses. Notes on the study in general: Comparison of patients with controls showed roughly five TRBV segments more frequent in patients, TRBV5-6, TRBV5-1 and TRBV20-1 among them.

The CDR3 sequence is 17 residues long. V was clipped by 6 bases and J by 5 bases, with 24 bases between them. Every TCR beta cDNA library bore unique molecular identifiers. TCRdb re-called the PCR reads through MiXCR, storing one row per CDR3 protein. The data contain some 700,000 distinct CDR3 sequences, 55% to 70% of them singletons. Of note for this clonotype: Its antigen is unknown.

V is TRBV12-3 or TRBV12-4 and J is TRBJ2-3; possible D gene TRBD2, 6 bases. The sequenced material came from blood. The origin of this receptor is a girl aged 2 to 10 with multiple sclerosis. The CDR3 region is CASSPSAGQGGIDTQYF. In DNA, the CDR3 is TGTGCCAGCAGCCCATCGGCCGGCCAGGGCGGGATAGATACGCAGTATTTT.